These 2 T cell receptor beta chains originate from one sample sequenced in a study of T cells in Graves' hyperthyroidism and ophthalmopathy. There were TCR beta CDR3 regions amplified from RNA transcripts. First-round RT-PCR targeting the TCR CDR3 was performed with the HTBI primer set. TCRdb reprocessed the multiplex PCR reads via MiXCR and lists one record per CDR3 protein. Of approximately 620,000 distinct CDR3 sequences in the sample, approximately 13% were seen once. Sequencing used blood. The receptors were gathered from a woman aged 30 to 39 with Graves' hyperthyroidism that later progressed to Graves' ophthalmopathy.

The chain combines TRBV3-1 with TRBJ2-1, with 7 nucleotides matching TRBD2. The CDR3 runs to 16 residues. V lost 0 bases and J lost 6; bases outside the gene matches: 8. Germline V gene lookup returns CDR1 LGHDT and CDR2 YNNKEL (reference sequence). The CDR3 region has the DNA TGTGCCAGCAGCCAAGATTCTACTGGCGGGAGCAATGAGCAGTTCTTC. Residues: CASSQDSTGGSNEQFF.

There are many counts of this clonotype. CDR3 amino acids: CASSRTSGYTDTQYF. The DNA for the CDR3 is TGTGCCAGCTCCCGGACTAGCGGTTACACAGATACGCAGTATTTT. The J gene is TRBJ2-3, the V gene TRBV3-1, with 10 nucleotides matching TRBD2. Germline CDR1 is LGHDT and CDR2 is YNNKEL (reference sequence). The CDR3 sequence is 15 residues long. Losses at the gene ends were 8 bases for V and 2 bases for J; bases not matched to a gene: 7.